This TCR beta chain stems from a study of cytomegalovirus exposure and HLA in healthy donors. Findings of the study overall: High sensitivity and specificity were reportedly achieved when the classifier diagnosed cytomegalovirus status. Three CMV-associated chains proved CMV antigen-specific in vitro. The study put some 150 TCR beta chains on its list as cytomegalovirus-associated.

Trimming took 4 bases from V and 3 from J; bases not matched to a gene: 2. The germline V gene has CDR1 MDHEN and CDR2 SYDVKM. This CDR3 has 14 residues. The PCR had 60 Vbeta and 13 Jbeta primers. The repertoire was sequenced with immunoSEQ multiplex PCR; TCRdb's copy has only in-frame clones and lacks some. The sample lists 150,000 or so clones, around 80% occurring once. Concerning this clone itself: Its antigen is currently unknown.

This TCR was sampled from a woman aged 45-60 years in good health and CMV-seropositive. The sample consisted of PBMCs. The genes are TRBV28 and TRBJ2-3; 9 bases map to TRBD2. The CDR3: CASSSSGTTDTQYF. The DNA of the CDR3 is TGTGCCAGCAGTTCTAGCGGGACAACAGATACGCAGTATTTT.